The rows below give T cell receptor beta chains drawn from one sample of a study of OX40 agonist ivuxolimab in advanced cancers. The repertoire was sequenced with immunoSEQ multiplex PCR; TCRdb's copy has only in-frame clones and lacks some. The table lists more than 15,000 clones, approximately 92% of them singletons, with roughly 30% in the top ten. The sequenced sample was CD4+ or CD8+ T cells sorted from blood, obtained in a trial of the OX40 agonist ivuxolimab. These receptors all come from an adult with an advanced solid tumor such as melanoma, head and neck, liver or kidney cancer. Each CDR3 is given with its conserved first and last residue. Each record gives: D gene, clone size, V gene, J gene, CDR3 DNA, CDR3 protein. The D gene is left open where the match is weak. Not every row has a clone size; where given, it reads once, few, many or a size class.

-	-	TRBV19	TRBJ1-4	TGTGCCAGTAGTATACTTGGGACGGAAGATGAAAAACTGTTTTTT	CASSILGTEDEKLFF
TRBD2	-	TRBV18	TRBJ2-7	TGTGCCAGCTCATCGACTAGCGGGATGACCTACGAGCAGTACTTC	CASSSTSGMTYEQYF
-	-	TRBV27	TRBJ2-7	TGTGCCAGCAGTTTATTGGGGAACGAGCAGTACTTC	CASSLLGNEQYF
TRBD1	-	TRBV7-9	TRBJ2-7	TGTGCCAGCAGCTTATCGCTGGGCAGGGGGCACGAGCAGTACTTC	CASSLSLGRGHEQYF
-	-	TRBV7-9	TRBJ2-1	TGTGCCAGCAGCTTGAGACTAGGTTACAATGAGCAGTTCTTC	CASSLRLGYNEQFF
TRBD2	-	TRBV6-1	TRBJ2-1	TGTGCCAGCAGTGAAAGGGTGGTCGGCGGGAGTCATGAGCAGTTCTTC	CASSERVVGGSHEQFF
TRBD2	-	TRBV5-1	TRBJ2-3	TGCGCCAGCTCCCAACTACTAGCGGGAGACTCAGATACGCAGTATTTT	CASSQLLAGDSDTQYF
-	once	TRBV6-5	TRBJ2-7	TGTGCCAGCAGCCGATGGGACACCTCCTACGAGCAGTACTTC	CASSRWDTSYEQYF
TRBD1	-	TRBV10-2	TRBJ2-7	TGCGCCACGGACAGGGGGTCCTACGAGCAGTACTTC	CATDRGSYEQYF
TRBD2	-	TRBV4-1	TRBJ2-5	TGCGCCAGCAGCCAAGACGGGATGACTAGCGGGAGAAATCAAGAGACCCAGTACTTC	CASSQDGMTSGRNQETQYF
-	-	TRBV10-1	TRBJ2-5	TGCGCCAGCAGTGAGGGTCAGGGGCCCCAAGAGACCCAGTACTTC	CASSEGQGPQETQYF
TRBD2	few	TRBV27	TRBJ2-1	TGTGCCAGCAGCCCTCCTACTAGCGGGAGTTACGAGCAGTTCTTC	CASSPPTSGSYEQFF
-	medium-sized	TRBV19	TRBJ2-1	TGTGCCAGTAGTATAGGGGAGACCACGGGGAATGAGCAGTTCTTC	CASSIGETTGNEQFF
-	once	TRBV7-9	TRBJ2-1	TGTGCCAGCAGCCACCCGGCGGAGGCCTCCTACAATGAGCAGTTCTTC	CASSHPAEASYNEQFF
-	-	TRBV27	TRBJ2-2	TGTGCCAGCAGTTTATCCGGGGCCGGGGAGCTGTTTTTT	CASSLSGAGELFF
-	-	TRBV29-1	TRBJ1-1	TGCAGCGTTGTCCGGGGCTTGAGGACTGAAGCTTTCTTT	CSVVRGLRTEAFF
TRBD2	-	TRBV25-1	TRBJ2-3	TGTGCCAGCAGTGATTCTAGCGGGCTGACTAGCACAGATACGCAGTATTTT	CASSDSSGLTSTDTQYF
-	-	TRBV7-9	TRBJ1-1	TGTGCCAGCAGCCGGGCCGGGGCGGAAAACACTGAAGCTTTCTTT	CASSRAGAENTEAFF
-	-	TRBV13	TRBJ2-7	TGTGCCAGCAGCTTAACTAGCAGCAACTACGAGCAGTACTTC	CASSLTSSNYEQYF
TRBD1	-	TRBV28	TRBJ1-2	TGTGCCAGCAGCTCGGACAGGGTCTACCGTGGCTACACCTTC	CASSSDRVYRGYTF
-	-	TRBV19	TRBJ2-2	TGTGCCAGTAGTAATCCCGCCGGGGAGCTGTTTTTT	CASSNPAGELFF
TRBD2	-	TRBV11-2	TRBJ2-1	TGTGCCAGCACCCCTGGGGCTAGCGGGGACAATGAGCAGTTCTTC	CASTPGASGDNEQFF
TRBD1	-	TRBV6-5	TRBJ2-7	TGTGCCAGCCGACTTACAGGGGGCTACGAGCAGTACTTC	CASRLTGGYEQYF
-	-	TRBV5-6	TRBJ2-7	TGTGCCAGCAGCTTGGGGACGTCTGATGAGCAGTACTTC	CASSLGTSDEQYF
-	once	TRBV27	TRBJ1-5	TGTGCCAGCAGCTCGGTCCAGAGGAGCAATCAGCCCCAGCATTTT	CASSSVQRSNQPQHF
TRBD1	-	TRBV4-1	TRBJ1-1	TGCGCCAGCAGCCAGGAGGACAGGGGAAACACTGAAGCTTTCTTT	CASSQEDRGNTEAFF
-	-	TRBV11-1	TRBJ2-7	TGTGCCAGCAGCCCTGAAGACAGGCCCTACGAGCAGTACTTC	CASSPEDRPYEQYF
-	-	TRBV19	TRBJ1-1	TGTGCCAGTAGGTTTAGCAACACTGAAGCTTTCTTT	CASRFSNTEAFF
TRBD2	once	TRBV7-8	TRBJ2-7	TGTGCCAGCAGCTTAGCGCTTGTGGGGACTAGCGGTTCCTACGAGCAGTACTTC	CASSLALVGTSGSYEQYF
TRBD2	-	TRBV19	TRBJ2-1	TGTGCCAGTAACGGACTAGCGGGAGGGTCCTACAATGAGCAGTTCTTC	CASNGLAGGSYNEQFF
-	-	TRBV29-1	TRBJ2-1	TGCAGCGTTGGATTGCCCGCAGGGCTCTTC	CSVGLPAGLF
-	-	TRBV28	TRBJ2-1	TGTGCCAGCAGCATCCCCAGGGCGGTTGCAGGGGCTTACAATGAGCAGTTCTTC	CASSIPRAVAGAYNEQFF
TRBD2	-	TRBV9	TRBJ2-1	TGTGCCAGCGCGGATACTAGCGGGAGGAGGGATGAGCAGTTCTTC	CASADTSGRRDEQFF
-	-	TRBV11-3	TRBJ2-1	TGTGCCAGCAGCTTAGTGGTCGGGAATGGTGAGCAGTTCTTC	CASSLVVGNGEQFF
-	-	TRBV19	TRBJ2-7	TGTGCCAGTAGTATTGGGGGCTACGAGCAGTACTTC	CASSIGGYEQYF
-	-	TRBV11-3	TRBJ1-1	TGTGCCAGCAGCTTAGGCGGCAGGGTAATCGCTGAAGCTTTCTTT	CASSLGGRVIAEAFF
TRBD2	-	TRBV19	TRBJ2-7	TGTGCCAGTAGTATAGCGCTAGCGGGAGGGGACGAGCAGTACTTC	CASSIALAGGDEQYF
TRBD2	-	TRBV7-4	TRBJ2-5	TGTGCCAGCAGCACCGCACTAGCGGCCCAAGAGACCCAGTACTTC	CASSTALAAQETQYF
-	-	TRBV29-1	TRBJ2-3	TGCAGCGCCCCCGACAGTTCTAGTAGCACAGATACGCAGTATTTT	CSAPDSSSSTDTQYF
TRBD2	-	TRBV6-7	TRBJ2-5	TGTGCCAGCAGTTACCAACATCCGGGACTACGGCAAGAGACCCAGTACTTC	CASSYQHPGLRQETQYF
TRBD2	once	TRBV10-3	TRBJ2-7	TGTGCCATCAGTGAGGCAGTCACCGGGACTAGCGGGCGCCTAAGCTCCTACGAGCAGTACTTC	CAISEAVTGTSGRLSSYEQYF
-	few	TRBV5-6	TRBJ2-7	TGTGCCAGCAGCTTGGGGACGGCTGATGAGCAGTACTTC	CASSLGTADEQYF
TRBD1	-	TRBV4-1	TRBJ1-2	TGCGCCAGCAGCCAAGAGGGACAGGGGCTCTATGGCTACACCTTC	CASSQEGQGLYGYTF
TRBD1	-	TRBV7-8	TRBJ1-2	TGTGCCAGCAGCTTAGGATTGGGGACAGAAATTAACTATGGCTACACCTTC	CASSLGLGTEINYGYTF
TRBD1	-	TRBV27	TRBJ1-2	TGTGCCAGCAGCCCAACCCCGACAGGGAACTATGGCTACACCTTC	CASSPTPTGNYGYTF
TRBD2	-	TRBV7-2	TRBJ2-7	TGTGCCAGCAGCCCCGCCCAGGGACTAACTAGCGGGAGGCGGAACGAGCAGTACTTC	CASSPAQGLTSGRRNEQYF
TRBD1	-	TRBV9	TRBJ1-1	TGTGCCAGCAGCGTGAACCAGGGGGCGTTGACTGAAGCTTTCTTT	CASSVNQGALTEAFF
TRBD1	few	TRBV5-1	TRBJ2-7	TGCGCCAGCTGGGACCGGGACAGGGGTACGTACGAGCAGTACTTC	CASWDRDRGTYEQYF
TRBD1	-	TRBV19	TRBJ2-1	TGTGCCAGTAGTATAGGACAGGGTAATGAGCAGTTCTTC	CASSIGQGNEQFF
-	-	TRBV29-1	TRBJ1-1	TGCAGCCCATTGAACCTCAGGGGAAGTAGGACTGAAGCTTTCTTT	CSPLNLRGSRTEAFF